These 16 T cell receptor beta chains were sequenced from one sample in a study of identical twins. TCRdb processed the 5' RACE reads anew with MiXCR; each CDR3 protein has one entry. The sample comprises a few hundred thousand distinct CDR3 sequences, approximately 9.6% of which are singletons, and around 3.1% rests with the top ten. This sample also appeared in a second study, on yellow fever vaccine responses in identical twins.

Specimen: PBMCs. All receptors come from a woman between 18 and 29 years old in good health.

The V and J genes are TRBV7-2 and TRBJ2-3; 10 nucleotides match TRBD2. This CDR3 is 17 amino acids long. V gave up 2 bases and J gave up 4 bases; unmatched junction bases: 9. Germline CDR1 is SGHTA and CDR2 is FQGNSA. The CDR3 DNA follows: TGTGCCAGCAGCTTATCGACGAGCGGGAGGGTGTCAGATACGCAGTATTTT. Translation: CASSLSTSGRVSDTQYF.

In DNA form, the CDR3 reads TGTGCCAGCCAAGAGATAAGCCAAGAGACCCAGTACTTC. It yields the protein CASQEISQETQYF. The chain is built from TRBV6-1 and TRBJ2-5; D uncertain. The germline V gene has CDR1 MNHNS and CDR2 SASEGT. Trimming took off 8 bases at V and 1 base at J, with 11 bases between the two ends. CDR3 length: 13 amino acids.

This clonotype was recorded at least ten times. The gene calls are TRBV7-2 and TRBJ1-5, with D tentatively TRBD1 (5 bases). CDR1 and CDR2 (germline): SGHTA, FQGNSA. Deletions cut 2 bases from V and 7 bases from J, with 15 bases between. CDR3 size: 15 residues. DNA for the CDR3: TGTGCCAGCAGCTTATACGTGGTGCAGGGACAGCCCCAGCATTTT. It encodes CASSLYVVQGQPQHF.

The chain has TRBV12-3 or TRBV12-4 and TRBJ1-4, with D hard to call. CDR3 length equals 15 residues. Trimming shortened V by 5 bases and J by 10 bases, and 20 bases separated the two germline ends. The CDR3 spells CASSPFSIAVGKLFF. The CDR3 region has the DNA TGTGCCAGCAGTCCCTTCTCCATCGCCGTTGGAAAACTGTTTTTT.

The chain couples TRBV7-2 to TRBJ2-3; 7 bases line up with TRBD2. The germline gives CDR1 SGHTA, CDR2 FQGNSA. The ends lost 5 bases at V and 10 bases at J; junction bases unmatched: 15. This CDR3 comprises 15 residues. The CDR3 nucleotides are TGTGCCAGCAGCCGGTGGGGGGGACCGATGGATCCGCAGTATTTT. Protein product: CASSRWGGPMDPQYF.

The sample holds many counts of this clonotype. The chain joins TRBV12-3 or TRBV12-4 to TRBJ1-5; D is ambiguous. V was pared by 3 bases and J by 3 bases, with 9 bases between. The CDR3 runs to 14 residues. CDR3 amino acids: CASSFWAINQPQHF. The CDR3, as DNA: TGTGCCAGCAGTTTTTGGGCGATCAATCAGCCCCAGCATTTT.

The chain recombines TRBV4-2 with TRBJ2-5; 9 nucleotides line up with TRBD1. Germline V gene lookup returns CDR1 LGHNA and CDR2 YNFKEQ. This CDR3 region has 16 residues. Losses at the gene ends were 4 bases for V and 0 bases for J; bases not matched to a gene: 6. The DNA for the CDR3 is TGTGCCAGCAGCCCAAACAGGGGGCAAAACCAAGAGACCCAGTACTTC. It translates to CASSPNRGQNQETQYF.

This clonotype was found a few times. This chain joins TRBV4-2 and TRBJ2-7, with TRBD1 matching 8 bases. The CDR3 spans 22 residues. Unmatched junction bases numbered 26, after V lost 4 bases and J lost 0 bases. Germline values: CDR1 LGHNA, CDR2 YNFKEQ. The CDR3 is CASSLPGRGRPLGRVDSYEQYF. As DNA, the CDR3 is TGTGCCAGCAGCCTTCCGGGCAGGGGGCGCCCCCTAGGGCGAGTTGACTCCTACGAGCAGTACTTC.

This clonotype was seen at least ten times. The J gene is TRBJ1-6, the V gene TRBV4-3, with 8 bases lining up with TRBD1. CDR1 and CDR2 from the germline V gene are LGHNA and YSLEER. CDR3 length: 14 amino acids. With V trimmed by 2 bases and J by 10 bases, 4 bases remained unmatched. The DNA of the CDR3 is TGCGCCAGCAGCCAACAGGGGGCCGAATCACCCCTCCACTTT. It codes for CASSQQGAESPLHF.

This clonotype was observed a few times. The chain uses TRBV29-1 and TRBJ2-6, with a tentative D call TRBD2 (5 bases). V shed 1 base and J shed 1 base, with 11 bases lying between them. The length of the CDR3 is 16 residues. Germline V CDR1 and CDR2: SQVTM, ANQGSEA. The CDR3 coding sequence is TGCAGCGTTGAAGTATCTGGCGGGTCTGGGGCCAACGTCCTGACTTTC. It codes for CSVEVSGGSGANVLTF.

The chain links TRBV9 to TRBJ2-7; no clear D gene. The CDR3 consists of 13 residues. V was shortened by 4 bases and J by 7 bases, with 15 bases between the two germline ends. Germline assignment: CDR1 SGDLS and CDR2 YYNGEE. CDR3 in amino acids: CASSLSPRLEQYF. In DNA form, the CDR3 reads TGTGCCAGCAGCCTCAGCCCCCGTCTAGAGCAGTACTTC.

This clonotype was counted many times. The chain carries TRBV10-3 and TRBJ2-3, with TRBD2 identical over 13 bases. The CDR3 length is 18 residues. V dropped 0 bases and J dropped 4; count of bases not matched to a gene: 7. The germline V gene has CDR1 ENHRY and CDR2 SYGVKD. CDR3 nucleotides: TGTGCCATCAGTGAGTCAGGGAGGACTAGCGGGGGTTCAGATACGCAGTATTTT. It encodes CAISESGRTSGGSDTQYF.

CDR3 nucleotide sequence: TGTGCCAGCAGCGCACTAGCGAAGGACAATGAGCAGTTCTTC. Its translation: CASSALAKDNEQFF. The chain combines TRBV6-4 with TRBJ2-1, with TRBD2 matching 7 bases. The CDR3 is 14 residues long. The junction had 7 bases not matched to a gene; V was cut back by 6 bases and J by 5 bases. The germline V gene encodes CDR1 MRHNA and CDR2 SNTAGT.

V usage is TRBV3-1 and J usage is TRBJ2-3; D is unclear. The V gene lost 0 bases and the J gene lost 11 bases, with 12 bases spanning the gap. CDR3 length: 13 residues. Germline V gives CDR1 LGHDT, CDR2 YNNKEL (reference sequence). The CDR3, as DNA: TGTGCCAGCAGCCAAGACCCCGTACTCGGGCAGTATTTT. Translated: CASSQDPVLGQYF.

The chain combines TRBV5-1 with TRBJ1-6; the D is unclear. Germline assignment: CDR1 SGHRS and CDR2 YFSETQ. This CDR3 is 15 amino acids long. V lost 0 bases, J lost 6 bases, and 10 bases lay in between. As DNA, the CDR3 is TGCGCCAGCAGCTTGGTTGTGGGGATTAATTCACCCCTCCACTTT. Protein product: CASSLVVGINSPLHF. The whole variable domain, remainder taken from reference TRBV5-1 and TRBJ1-6, is KAGVTQTPRYLIKTRGQQVTLSCSPISGHRSVSWYQQTPGQGLQFLFEYFSETQRNKGNFPGRFSGRQFSNSRSEMNVSTLELGDSALYLCASSLVVGINSPLHFGNGTRLTVT.

The rearrangement joins TRBV12-3 or TRBV12-4 to TRBJ2-1; 9 positions match TRBD2. Trimming cost V 8 bases and J 4 bases; bases outside gene matches: 6. CDR3 size: 14 residues. CDR3 coding DNA: TGTGCCAGCTCCATAGCGGGGGCGTACAATGAGCAGTTCTTC. It specifies CASSIAGAYNEQFF.